The 25 T cell receptor beta chains reported below all come from one sample, sequenced in a study of technical replicates of blood from four donors. Clones were read by immunoSEQ multiplex PCR, and TCRdb kept only the in-frame ones, dropping some. In the table there are approximately 73,000 clones, approximately 96% of which are singletons. The sequencing sample was made of T cells isolated from PBMCs. The receptor source for this set is a human donor in good health.

The rearrangement uses TRBV4-2 and TRBJ2-3; TRBD1 matches at 8 bases. The CDR3 covers 16 residues. Per germline, CDR1 LGHNA and CDR2 YNFKEQ. Trimming cost V 4 bases and J 0 bases; bases outside gene matches: 6. The CDR3 DNA sequence: TGTGCCAGCAGCCCGTCGGACAGGGCTAGCACAGATACGCAGTATTTT. It yields the protein CASSPSDRASTDTQYF.

This clone was found once. The chain employs TRBV2 and TRBJ1-2, with D tentatively TRBD1 (5 bases). This CDR3 spans 12 amino acids. V was shortened by 8 bases and J by 0 bases, with 7 bases between the two germline ends. Germline assignment: CDR1 SNHLY and CDR2 FYNNEI. CDR3 residues: CASLTANYGYTF. The CDR3 region has the DNA TGTGCCAGCCTGACAGCTAACTATGGCTACACCTTC.

The chain combines TRBV14 with TRBJ2-7, with 10 bases identical to TRBD2. The CDR3 contains 15 residues. Trimming removed 2 bases from V and 3 bases from J; junction bases left unmatched: 4. CDR1 and CDR2 (germline): SGHDN, FVKESK. The CDR3 coding sequence is TGTGCCAGCAGCCAACTACTAGCGGGATACTACGAGCAGTACTTC. Residues: CASSQLLAGYYEQYF.

This chain uses TRBV6-5 with TRBJ2-3; TRBD2 matches at 8 bases. The CDR3 runs 15 residues. The J segment lost 4 bases and the V segment lost 2 bases, leaving 5 bases of the junction unmatched. The germline V gene encodes CDR1 MNHEY and CDR2 SVGAGI. CDR3 sequence: CASSYPAGVPDTQYF. The CDR3 DNA follows: TGTGCCAGCAGTTACCCAGCGGGAGTACCAGATACGCAGTATTTT.

The V and J genes are TRBV20-1 and TRBJ1-2; 9 bases fit TRBD1. Germline trimming cut 6 bases from V and 7 bases from J; bases unmatched to any gene: 3. CDR1 is DFQATT, CDR2 SNEGSKA, per germline (reference sequence). The CDR3 is made up of 11 amino acids. This CDR3 reads CSATGGGGYTF. The CDR3 DNA sequence: TGCAGTGCCACAGGGGGCGGTGGCTACACCTTC.

This clone was picked up one time. The chain couples TRBV5-1 to TRBJ1-5, with D perhaps matching TRBD1 (5 bases). CDR1 and CDR2 (germline): SGHRS, YFSETQ. Trimming pared 2 bases from V and 5 bases from J, leaving 11 bases between. CDR3 length equals 14 residues. CDR3 region: CASSLSGFHQPQHF. The CDR3 DNA reads TGCGCCAGCAGCTTATCAGGGTTCCATCAGCCCCAGCATTTT.

V gene TRBV30 combines with J gene TRBJ2-7; D is ambiguous. V dropped 5 bases and J dropped 4 bases, with 9 bases sitting between them. The germline V gene has CDR1 GTSNPN and CDR2 SVGIG (reference sequence). This CDR3 has 11 amino acids. The CDR3 region has the DNA TGTGCCTGGCGACTTAATTACGAGCAGTACTTC. This translates into CAWRLNYEQYF.

This rearrangement joins TRBV2 to TRBJ2-7; 8 bases map to TRBD2. Losses at the gene ends were 2 bases for V and 2 bases for J; bases not matched to a gene: 5. Germline assignment: CDR1 SNHLY and CDR2 FYNNEI. This CDR3 region has 15 residues. The CDR3 DNA sequence: TGTGCCAGCAGTGAACCCCTAGCGGGTACCTACGAGCAGTACTTC. Translating gives CASSEPLAGTYEQYF.

The chain employs TRBV15 and TRBJ2-1, with 7 positions matching TRBD1. Germline V gene sequence: CDR1 LNHNV, CDR2 YYDKDF (reference sequence). CDR3 length: 17 residues. The V segment lost 1 base and the J segment 7 bases; nucleotides outside the gene matches: 13. CDR3 DNA sequence: TGTGCCACCAGCAGAGTGTCCACCGCAGGGGGATGGAATGAGCAGTTCTTC. This codes for CATSRVSTAGGWNEQFF.

The chain joins TRBV11-2 to TRBJ2-4, with 12 bases matching TRBD1. The CDR3 length is 15 residues. V trimming: 4 bases; J trimming: 5 bases; junction bases outside the gene matches: 3. The germline CDR1 and CDR2 sequences are SGHAT and FQNNGV. In nucleotides, the CDR3 is TGTGCCAGCAGCTGGGACAGGGGGCGAGAAAACATTCAGTACTTC. Translating gives CASSWDRGRENIQYF.

The chain couples TRBV28 to TRBJ1-1; 10 nucleotides match TRBD1. The length of the CDR3 is 13 residues. Germline loops: CDR1 MDHEN, CDR2 SYDVKM. The V and J ends lost 6 bases and 11 bases, in that order; junction bases with no gene match: 9. The CDR3 reads CASRTGTGAMAFF. The CDR3 DNA is TGTGCCAGCAGGACCGGGACAGGGGCAATGGCTTTCTTT.

This sequence joins TRBV5-4 and TRBJ1-5; D gene uncertain. Per the germline V gene, CDR1 is SGHNT and CDR2 is YYREEE (reference sequence). This CDR3 has 13 residues. V lost 3 bases to trimming and J lost 5 bases, with 9 bases between them. DNA for the CDR3: TGTGCCAGCAGCTCTAACCCCTATCAGCCCCAGCATTTT. It translates to CASSSNPYQPQHF.

This CDR3 reads CASSHPDSLNTEAFF. CDR3 DNA sequence: TGCGCCAGCAGCCACCCGGACAGCTTGAACACTGAAGCTTTCTTT. The chain couples TRBV4-1 to TRBJ1-1; weak D call: TRBD1 (6 bases). This CDR3 contains 15 residues. Germline CDR1 reads MGHRA; CDR2 reads YSYEKL. V lost 3 bases and J 0 bases, leaving 11 bases between the germline ends.

The J gene is TRBJ2-7, the V gene TRBV29-1, with D maybe TRBD1 (6 bases). The CDR3 has 13 amino acids. Trimming shortened V by 3 bases and J by 2 bases, and 11 bases separated the two germline ends. Germline values: CDR1 SQVTM, CDR2 ANQGSEA. CDR3 in amino acids: CSVDGRGTYEQYF. The CDR3 DNA reads as TGCAGCGTTGATGGCAGGGGAACCTACGAGCAGTACTTC.

As to this clone: Compared with germline, one end of the junction differs, possibly owing to a read error. This sequence joins TRBV10-3 and TRBJ2-3; TRBD1 is a possible D gene (5 bases). CDR3 length equals 10 residues. In germline, CDR1 is ENHRY, CDR2 SYGVKD. CDR3 bases: TGTGCCTCCCAGGACATTGGAATCTTTTTT. Translating gives CASQDIGIFF.

The chain's CDR3 is CASRNRGDTGELFF. The CDR3 DNA reads TGTGCCAGCAGAAACAGGGGGGACACCGGGGAGCTGTTTTTT. This chain uses TRBV11-2 with TRBJ2-2; 8 positions agree with TRBD1. This CDR3 spans 14 amino acids. Germline lookup yields CDR1 SGHAT and CDR2 FQNNGV. The V gene end was trimmed by 6 bases and the J gene end by 3 bases; junction bases not matched to a gene: 3.

The chain links TRBV13 to TRBJ1-1; 7 bases agree with TRBD1. V was pared by 6 bases and J by 5 bases, with 3 bases of the junction left unmatched. The germline CDR1 and CDR2 sequences are PRHDT and FYEKMQ (reference sequence). The CDR3 runs 12 residues. In DNA form, the CDR3 reads TGTGCCAGCAGTCGGACAGGTACTGAAGCTTTCTTT. This translates into CASSRTGTEAFF. Using reference TRBV13 and TRBJ1-1 for the parts outside the CDR3, the full variable domain is AAGVIQSPRHLIKEKRETATLKCYPIPRHDTVYWYQQGPGQDPQFLISFYEKMQSDKGSIPDRFSAQQFSDYHSELNMSSLELGDSALYFCASSRTGTEAFFGQGTRLTVV.

This chain links TRBV9 with TRBJ1-1; D unclear. The V gene lost 3 bases and the J gene lost 0 bases, with 6 bases spanning the gap. CDR3 length: 13 amino acids. The germline gives CDR1 SGDLS, CDR2 YYNGEE. In DNA form, the CDR3 reads TGTGCCAGCAGCGACACACTGAACACTGAAGCTTTCTTT. As protein: CASSDTLNTEAFF.

Here the CDR3 reads CASSPAGTGLFF. The CDR3 region has the DNA TGTGCCAGCAGCCCGGCGGGGACAGGGCTTTTCTTT. The chain carries TRBV14 and TRBJ1-1, with 9 nucleotides matching TRBD1. The CDR3 contains 12 residues. J lost 13 bases, V lost 4 bases, and 7 bases had no gene match. CDR1 SGHDN and CDR2 FVKESK come from the germline V gene.

This clone was observed a handful of times. CDR3 residues: CASSKALAGLCHEQYF. The CDR3, as DNA: TGTGCCAGCAGCAAAGCCCTAGCGGGACTATGCCACGAGCAGTACTTC. This chain connects TRBV21-1 to TRBJ2-7; the table names TRBD2, a call not compared with the DNA. TRBV21-1 is an annotated pseudogene. This CDR3 spans 16 amino acids.

The chain recombines TRBV27 with TRBJ2-7; TRBD2 matches at 12 bases. The CDR3 extends over 16 amino acids. The germline CDR1 and CDR2 sequences are MNHEY and SMNVEV (reference sequence). V was clipped by 5 bases and J by 0 bases; unmatched bases: 5. This chain's CDR3 is CASSPTTSGSSYEQYF. For the CDR3, the DNA is TGTGCCAGCAGTCCCACGACTAGCGGGAGCTCCTACGAGCAGTACTTC.

In the case of this clone: The identical CDR3 is also encoded by other nucleotide sequences in the sample. The chain combines TRBV29-1 with TRBJ2-7, with D maybe TRBD2 (6 bases). There are 13 residues in the CDR3. Germline loops: CDR1 SQVTM, CDR2 ANQGSEA. Trimming shortened V by 4 bases and J by 0 bases, and 10 bases separated the two germline ends. The CDR3: CSVAGGSSYEQYF. In nucleotides, the CDR3 is TGCAGCGTTGCCGGGGGTAGCTCCTACGAGCAGTACTTC.

This clone appeared once. The genes are TRBV6-5 and TRBJ1-2; D is unclear. The V and J ends lost 0 bases and 6 bases respectively, with 11 bases between them. Germline loops: CDR1 MNHEY, CDR2 SVGAGI. The CDR3 loop spans 14 amino acids. The CDR3 protein is CASSYSEGFNGYTF. The CDR3 nucleotides read TGTGCCAGCAGTTACTCGGAGGGTTTCAATGGCTACACCTTC.

The chain joins TRBV25-1 to TRBJ2-1; 9 bases are shared with TRBD2. The CDR3 consists of 16 residues. Trimming at V came to 1 base and at J to 2 bases, leaving 3 bases not matched to a gene. CDR1 and CDR2 (germline): MGHDK, SYGVNS. The CDR3 nucleotides read TGTGCCAGCAGTGAATTAGCTAGCGGGACCTACAATGAGCAGTTCTTC. Translated: CASSELASGTYNEQFF.

The chain carries TRBV10-3 and TRBJ2-1; 16 nucleotides match TRBD2. CDR1 and CDR2 (germline): ENHRY, SYGVKD. The ends lost 0 bases at V and 8 bases at J; junction bases unmatched: 10. The CDR3 runs to 19 residues. The DNA for the CDR3 is TGTGCCATCAGTGAGTCGAAGGGGACTAGCGGGAGGGCCGTCTATGAGCAGTTCTTC. Its translation is CAISESKGTSGRAVYEQFF.